The 14 T cell receptor beta chains reported below all come from one sample, sequenced in a study of cytomegalovirus exposure and HLA in healthy donors. The PCR was carried out with 60 Vbeta primers and 13 Jbeta primers. Generated by immunoSEQ multiplex PCR, the TCRdb table keeps only in-frame clones and is missing some. The table shows over 85,000 clones, with around 73% occurring only once. The sequenced sample consisted of PBMCs. The receptors were sampled from a man aged 40-49 years in good health and CMV-seronegative.

This chain uses TRBV28 with TRBJ2-1, with TRBD1 as a possible D gene (6 bases). CDR3 size: 15 residues. V was trimmed by 6 bases and J by 1 base, leaving 13 bases between them. Germline V gene data show CDR1 as MDHEN and CDR2 as SYDVKM. This CDR3 is CASSLIQGSYNEQFF. CDR3 in DNA: TGTGCCAGCAGCCTGATCCAGGGGTCCTACAATGAGCAGTTCTTC.

This clone was found once. This same CDR3 is encoded by further DNA sequences in the sample. The chain joins TRBV5-1 to TRBJ2-7, with 11 bases that match TRBD2. J gave up 3 bases and V 1 base, and 0 bases lay outside the gene matches. CDR3 length: 14 amino acids. The germline CDR1 and CDR2 sequences are SGHRS and YFSETQ. Written as DNA, the CDR3 is TGCGCCAGCAGCTTGACTAGCGGGGGCTACGAGCAGTACTTC. Translating it yields CASSLTSGGYEQYF.

V is TRBV4-3 and J is TRBJ2-7; 11 bases fit TRBD1. CDR1 is LGHNA and CDR2 is YSLEER in the germline V gene. V shed 4 bases and J 3 bases; nucleotides not matched to a gene: 2. The CDR3 totals 14 residues. This CDR3 reads CASSPGTGGYEQYF. The DNA of the CDR3 is TGCGCCAGCAGCCCGGGGACAGGGGGCTACGAGCAGTACTTC.

The V call is TRBV18, the J call TRBJ2-2, with D possibly matching TRBD1 (6 bases). The CDR3 covers 15 residues. Trimming left V 3 bases short and J 9 bases short, with 17 bases between. Looked up from germline, CDR1 is KGHSH and CDR2 is LQKENI. The CDR3 spells CASSPGALSGRELFF. As DNA, the CDR3 is TGTGCCAGCTCACCGGGGGCCCTTTCAGGAAGGGAGCTGTTTTTT.

The chain joins TRBV30 to TRBJ2-1; 12 nucleotides match TRBD2. The CDR3 covers 18 residues. Germline V gene lookup returns CDR1 GTSNPN and CDR2 SVGIG (reference sequence). The junction had 16 bases not matched to a gene; V was cut back by 3 bases and J by 7 bases. CDR3 loop: CAWRGYKTSGGISNEQFF. As DNA, the CDR3 is TGTGCCTGGAGGGGGTATAAGACTAGCGGGGGCATAAGTAATGAGCAGTTCTTC. The full variable domain, rest sourced from reference TRBV30 and TRBJ2-1, is SQTIHQWPATLVQPVGSPLSLECTVEGTSNPNLYWYRQAAGRGLQLLFYSVGIGQISSEVPQNLSASRPQDRQFILSSKKLLLSDSGFYLCAWRGYKTSGGISNEQFFGPGTRLTVL.

The V gene is TRBV2, the J gene TRBJ2-3, with 8 bases identical to TRBD1. The CDR3 sequence is 14 residues long. After removal of 6 bases from V and 1 base from J, the junction contained 3 bases not matched to a gene. CDR1 and CDR2 from the germline V gene are SNHLY and FYNNEI. The CDR3 reads CASRDRVRTDTQYF. The DNA for the CDR3 is TGTGCCAGCAGGGACAGGGTACGCACAGATACGCAGTATTTT.

The chain carries TRBV5-8 and TRBJ1-5; 8 nucleotides line up with TRBD1. Germline trimming cut 3 bases from V and 7 bases from J; bases unmatched to any gene: 6. CDR1 is SGHTS, CDR2 YDEGEE, per germline. This CDR3 contains 14 residues. The CDR3 loop is CASSWTPGGQPQHF. The CDR3 nucleotides read TGTGCCAGCAGCTGGACGCCAGGGGGCCAGCCCCAGCATTTT.

There are a few counts of this clone. The chain employs TRBV5-4 and TRBJ2-3, with D possibly being TRBD2 (6 bases). The CDR3 spans 15 residues. V was trimmed by 7 bases and J by 2 bases, leaving 17 bases between them. Germline V gene data show CDR1 as SGHNT and CDR2 as YYREEE (reference sequence). CDR3 nucleotide sequence: TGTGCCAGCTCCCAAGTGGGACTGCACACAGATACGCAGTATTTT. Residues: CASSQVGLHTDTQYF. The complete variable domain, with remaining parts taken from reference TRBV5-4 and TRBJ2-3, reads ETGVTQSPTHLIKTRGQQVTLRCSSQSGHNTVSWYQQALGQGPQFIFQYYREEENGRGNFPPRFSGLQFPNYSSELNVNALELDDSALYLCASSQVGLHTDTQYFGPGTRLTVL.

The genes are TRBV5-1 and TRBJ2-5, with D unresolved. V dropped 0 bases and J dropped 5 bases, with 11 bases sitting between them. Germline V gives CDR1 SGHRS, CDR2 YFSETQ. This CDR3 comprises 14 residues. CDR3 residues: CASSLDSHRETQYF. The CDR3 DNA sequence: TGCGCCAGCAGCTTGGACAGCCATAGGGAGACCCAGTACTTC.

The chain combines TRBV27 with TRBJ1-4; 7 bases fit TRBD1. The CDR3 is 16 amino acids. Per the germline V gene, CDR1 is MNHEY and CDR2 is SMNVEV (reference sequence). V lost 5 bases, J lost 5 bases, and 11 bases stayed unmatched. The DNA for the CDR3 is TGTGCCAGCAGTCCCACGGGACAGCGGATAAATGAAAAACTGTTTTTT. It codes for CASSPTGQRINEKLFF.

The rearrangement links TRBV5-1 to TRBJ1-2, with TRBD1 matching 7 bases. J gave up 8 bases and V 4 bases, and 5 bases lay outside the gene matches. Germline V CDR1 and CDR2: SGHRS, YFSETQ. This CDR3 has 12 residues. CDR3 protein: CASSPQGKGYTF. For the CDR3, the DNA is TGCGCCAGCAGCCCACAGGGGAAGGGCTACACCTTC.

The chain joins TRBV11-2 to TRBJ1-1; D is perhaps TRBD1 (5 bases). Germline V CDR1 and CDR2: SGHAT, FQNNGV. The CDR3 has 15 residues. The V end was cut by 5 bases, the J end by 7 bases, with 20 bases between. The CDR3 loop reads CASSNSNRNRLEAFF. Here the CDR3 DNA reads TGTGCCAGCAGCAACTCAAACAGGAATCGACTTGAAGCTTTCTTT.

The chain uses TRBV4-1 and TRBJ2-7, with a possible D match to TRBD2 (5 bases). Germline V gene lookup returns CDR1 MGHRA and CDR2 YSYEKL. Trimming left V 3 bases short and J 3 bases short, with 9 bases between. This CDR3 is built from 13 residues. The CDR3 DNA reads as TGCGCCAGCAGCCAGAGGGAGAGCTACGAGCAGTACTTC. Translation: CASSQRESYEQYF.

This clone counts as medium-sized (0.01 to 0.1%). The chain has TRBV2 and TRBJ2-7; D may be TRBD2 (5 bases). The V end lost 4 bases, the J end lost 5 bases, and 15 bases lay between the germline ends. There are 14 residues in the CDR3. Germline V gene data show CDR1 as SNHLY and CDR2 as FYNNEI. The CDR3 protein is CASSAEAGGNEQYF. As DNA, the CDR3 is TGTGCCAGCAGTGCTGAGGCGGGTGGCAACGAGCAGTACTTC.